The clone carrying this T cell receptor (beta chain) was seen repeatedly, ten times or more. TCRdb ran MiXCR on the 5' RACE reads and lists one entry per CDR3 protein. Found here are some 400,000 distinct CDR3 sequences, roughly 6.2% of them singletons; the top ten hold approximately 15%. These data are taken from a study of T cells after yellow fever vaccination. The sequence came from a young man who received the YFV17D yellow fever vaccine. The specimen was PBMCs, collected 5 days after the yellow fever booster vaccination.

This CDR3 is CASGPGRSTDTQYF. Written as DNA, the CDR3 is TGTGCCAGCGGACCCGGTAGGAGCACAGATACGCAGTATTTT. The chain joins TRBV12-3 or TRBV12-4 to TRBJ2-3; D is unclear. Deletions cut 8 bases from V and 0 bases from J, with 12 bases between. The CDR3 sequence is 14 residues long.